Listed below are T cell receptor beta chains from one sample, sequenced in a study of T cells in tuberculosis. Repertoires were generated with immunoSEQ multiplex PCR, while TCRdb's copy carries only in-frame clones and drops some. The data hold more than 30,000 clones, with 95% to 97% observed a single time. Sequencing was carried out using PBMCs. The source is a donor under 30 with latent tuberculosis or without tuberculosis infection. The CDR3 runs from the conserved cysteine through the conserved F or W. D genes are given only for firm matches. A row's size may be missing; if present it is once, few, many or a size class.

.,TRBJ1-5,TRBV19,.,CASSRQGGTQPQHF,TGTGCCAGTAGCCGGCAGGGAGGTACTCAGCCCCAGCATTTT
.,TRBJ1-2,TRBV25-1,.,CASGDDDSLNYGYTF,TGTGCCAGCGGCGATGATGACAGCCTTAACTATGGCTACACCTTC
.,TRBJ1-2,TRBV29-1,.,CSVERSKTEYGYTF,TGCAGCGTTGAAAGATCAAAGACAGAGTATGGCTACACCTTC
.,TRBJ1-4,TRBV6-1,.,CASRGGRASNEKLFF,TGTGCCAGCAGGGGGGGGAGGGCAAGTAATGAAAAACTGTTTTTT
TRBD2,TRBJ2-3,TRBV6-1,.,CASSEALQLAGNWIDTQYF,TGTGCCAGCAGTGAAGCGCTTCAACTAGCGGGGAATTGGATAGATACGCAGTATTTT
TRBD1,TRBJ1-2,TRBV5-8,few,CASSLGTGSHGYTF,TGTGCCAGCAGCTTAGGGACAGGGTCACATGGCTACACCTTC
TRBD2,TRBJ2-7,TRBV4-1,.,CASSQGVLAGVSYEQYF,TGCGCCAGCAGCCAAGGGGTCCTAGCGGGAGTGTCCTACGAGCAGTACTTC
.,TRBJ2-2,TRBV18,.,CASSPGTPDTGELFF,TGTGCCAGCTCGCCCGGGACACCAGACACCGGGGAGCTGTTTTTT
TRBD1,TRBJ1-3,TRBV4-1,.,CASSQGTGGNTIYF,TGCGCCAGCAGCCAGGGGACAGGGGGAAACACCATATATTTT
.,TRBJ2-3,TRBV10-2,.,CASSDRGFTDTQYF,TGCGCCAGCAGTGATAGGGGGTTCACAGATACGCAGTATTTT
TRBD1,TRBJ2-7,TRBV6-6,.,CASREGQGINEQYF,TGTGCCAGCAGGGAGGGACAGGGAATCAACGAGCAGTACTTC
TRBD1,TRBJ2-7,TRBV19,.,CASSIVGGSSYEQYF,TGTGCCAGTAGTATAGTAGGGGGCTCATCCTACGAGCAGTACTTC
TRBD2,TRBJ2-7,TRBV29-1,.,CSVEGEGFYEQYF,TGCAGCGTTGAAGGGGAGGGGTTTTACGAGCAGTACTTC
.,TRBJ1-1,TRBV2,.,CASSNGTPLNTEAFF,TGTGCCAGCAGTAACGGGACACCATTGAACACTGAAGCTTTCTTT
TRBD2,TRBJ2-7,TRBV18,.,CASSEFLAETYEQYF,TGTGCCAGCTCAGAGTTTCTAGCGGAAACCTACGAGCAGTACTTC
.,TRBJ2-7,TRBV30,.,CAWSRGIPYEQYF,TGTGCCTGGAGTAGGGGTATCCCCTACGAGCAGTACTTC
TRBD2,TRBJ2-1,TRBV9,.,CASSGSGGLGNEQFF,TGTGCCAGCAGCGGGAGCGGGGGGCTGGGCAATGAGCAGTTCTTC
TRBD1,TRBJ1-2,TRBV9,.,CASSRTGANYGYTF,TGTGCCAGCAGCCGGACAGGGGCTAACTATGGCTACACCTTC
TRBD2,TRBJ2-1,TRBV19,.,CASSTGGGMPYNEQFF,TGTGCCAGTAGTACGGGGGGGGGAATGCCCTACAATGAGCAGTTCTTC
.,TRBJ2-7,TRBV6-5,.,CASSYPTVDSYEQYF,TGTGCCAGCAGTTACCCGACAGTGGACTCCTACGAGCAGTACTTC
.,TRBJ1-1,TRBV5-1,.,CASHMSPSGMNTEAFF,TGCGCCAGCCACATGAGTCCGTCGGGGATGAACACTGAAGCTTTCTTT
.,TRBJ2-2,TRBV5-1,.,CASSPGHNTGELFF,TGCGCCAGCAGCCCGGGACACAACACCGGGGAGCTGTTTTTT
.,TRBJ2-7,TRBV7-3,once,CASSPRDSSYEQYF,TGTGCCAGCAGCCCCCGAGACAGCTCCTACGAGCAGTACTTC
TRBD2,TRBJ2-1,TRBV11-3,.,CASSLLAGAPSSYNEQFF,TGTGCCAGCAGCTTGCTAGCGGGGGCTCCGAGCTCCTACAATGAGCAGTTCTTC
.,TRBJ1-4,TRBV7-2,.,CASSLGAGKLFF,TGTGCCAGCAGCCTAGGGGCGGGAAAACTGTTTTTT
.,TRBJ2-3,TRBV5-1,.,CASRGGLTAGTDTQYF,TGCGCCAGCAGGGGGGGACTGACTGCCGGCACAGATACGCAGTATTTT
TRBD1,TRBJ1-5,TRBV19,.,CASRKRRDRPNQPQHF,TGTGCCAGTAGAAAACGCCGGGACAGGCCGAATCAGCCCCAGCATTTT
.,TRBJ2-5,TRBV5-8,.,CASSLGHKTREETQYF,TGTGCCAGCAGCTTGGGTCACAAAACCAGGGAAGAGACCCAGTACTTC
.,TRBJ2-3,TRBV2,.,CASSISTDTQYF,TGTGCCAGCAGCATTAGCACAGATACGCAGTATTTT
.,TRBJ2-7,TRBV18,.,CASSLGRGYEQYF,TGTGCCAGCTCACTTGGAAGGGGCTACGAGCAGTACTTC
TRBD1,TRBJ1-2,TRBV25-1,.,CASRTGSVGYTF,TGTGCCAGCAGGACAGGGAGCGTTGGCTACACCTTC
TRBD2,TRBJ2-7,TRBV27,.,CASSSASSGSYEQYF,TGTGCCAGCAGTTCTGCCTCTAGCGGGAGCTACGAGCAGTACTTC
.,TRBJ1-2,TRBV10-3,.,CAISEFLGAANYGYTF,TGTGCCATCAGTGAGTTCCTGGGGGCGGCTAACTATGGCTACACCTTC
TRBD1,TRBJ1-4,TRBV6-6,.,CASSRDRRNEKLFF,TGTGCCAGCAGTCGGGACAGGCGTAATGAAAAACTGTTTTTT
.,TRBJ2-3,TRBV5-1,.,CASSSITGTDTQYF,TGCGCCAGCAGCTCAATTACAGGGACAGATACGCAGTATTTT
.,TRBJ2-7,TRBV19,.,CASSPGVSYEQYF,TGTGCCAGTAGTCCGGGGGTTTCCTACGAGCAGTACTTC
.,TRBJ1-1,TRBV2,.,CASTAMRMAEAFF,TGTGCCAGCACCGCGATGAGGATGGCTGAAGCTTTCTTT
.,TRBJ1-5,TRBV19,.,CASSIVQGGSSNQPQHF,TGTGCCAGTAGTATTGTGCAGGGTGGGTCCAGCAATCAGCCCCAGCATTTT
.,TRBJ1-1,TRBV6-1,.,CASSERGVGSTEAFF,TGTGCCAGCAGTGAACGGGGAGTGGGGAGCACTGAAGCTTTCTTT
.,TRBJ2-3,TRBV6-5,.,CASSPPQRYAQYF,TGTGCCAGCAGTCCCCCGCAGCGGTACGCGCAGTATTTT
.,TRBJ2-5,TRBV4-2,.,CASSQVGREETQYF,TGTGCCAGCAGCCAAGTGGGGCGCGAAGAGACCCAGTACTTC
TRBD2,TRBJ2-5,TRBV10-3,once,CAISERTSSRTQYF,TGTGCCATCAGTGAAAGGACTAGCTCACGGACCCAGTACTTC
TRBD2,TRBJ2-2,TRBV5-1,.,CASAREGIGELFF,TGCGCCAGCGCCCGGGAGGGGATCGGGGAGCTGTTTTTT